Listed below are T cell receptor beta chains from one sample, sequenced in a study of blood T cell repertoires in COVID-19. The method was immunoSEQ multiplex PCR; TCRdb's version includes in-frame clones alone and lacks a portion of them. Among about 190,000 clones listed, around 80% were seen once. The specimen was peripheral blood. These receptors were obtained from a man between 45 and 60 years old who had recovered from COVID-19. The CDR3 runs from the conserved cysteine through the conserved F or W. The D gene is left open where the match is weak. Clone sizes are given selectively: once, few, many, or a class where the clone is expanded.

>TRBD2|TRBV7-9|TRBJ2-1|-
TGTGCCAGCAGCTTATTTGGGGGGGATGAGCAGTTCTTC
CASSLFGGDEQFF
>-|TRBV3-1/TRBV3-2|TRBJ2-2|-
TGTGCCAGCAGCCAAGGCACGGTCAACGGGGAGCTGTTTTTT
CASSQGTVNGELFF
>TRBD1|TRBV19|TRBJ2-5|-
TGTGCCAGTAGTATAGACGGGGACAGGGAAGCGGAGACCCAGTACTTC
CASSIDGDREAETQYF
>TRBD1|TRBV27|TRBJ1-1|-
TGTGCCAGCAGTTATCGACAGGGCAGTAGAGTAGGCACTGAAGCTTTCTTT
CASSYRQGSRVGTEAFF
>TRBD2|TRBV4-1|TRBJ2-1|once
TGCGCCAGCAGCCGTACGGGAGGGGTATACAATGAGCAGTTCTTC
CASSRTGGVYNEQFF
>-|TRBV3-1/TRBV3-2|TRBJ2-5|-
TGTGCCAGCAGCCAAGCGCGGGGACCCCAAGAGACCCAGTACTTC
CASSQARGPQETQYF
>TRBD2|TRBV19|TRBJ2-7|-
TGTGCCAGTAGTTTAATAGCGGGAGCGTACGAGCAGTACTTC
CASSLIAGAYEQYF
>-|TRBV4-1|TRBJ2-5|-
TGCGCCAGCAGCCAAGGCCAAGCCCAAGAGACCCAGTACTTC
CASSQGQAQETQYF
>TRBD1|TRBV11-2|TRBJ2-2|-
TGTGCCAGCAGCTTATTTAGGGGGCGCGGTGGCGGGGAGCTGTTTTTT
CASSLFRGRGGGELFF
>-|TRBV28|TRBJ1-2|once
TGTGCCAGCAGTCCGGCGTCAGGTAAAGCCTATGGCTACACCTTC
CASSPASGKAYGYTF
>-|TRBV24-1|TRBJ1-2|-
TGTGCCACCAGTGACATGAGGGAAGGTCATAACTACACCTTC
CATSDMREGHNYTF
>-|TRBV28|TRBJ1-1|-
TGTGCCAGCAGTCCCCGGGGGGGAATGAACACTGAAGCTTTCTTT
CASSPRGGMNTEAFF
>-|TRBV19|TRBJ2-1|-
TGTGCCAGTAGTAGGGGTCTAGCGCCCTTTTCCAATGAGCAGTTCTTC
CASSRGLAPFSNEQFF
>-|TRBV21-1|TRBJ2-4|-
TGTGCCAGCAGCAAAGTGCGTGGGGGGAAGGATGCCAAAAACATTCAGTACTTC
CASSKVRGGKDAKNIQYF
>-|TRBV11-3|TRBJ2-1|-
TGTGCCAGCAGCTTAGGGGGGACTGGCTACAATGAGCAGTTCTTC
CASSLGGTGYNEQFF
>TRBD2|TRBV7-3|TRBJ2-5|-
TGTGCCAGCAGCGCCCGTAGCGGGAGCGGAGAGACCCAGTACTTC
CASSARSGSGETQYF
>-|TRBV5-6|TRBJ2-7|-
TGTGCCAGCAGCTTGGGCAGGGCCTACGAGCAGTACTTC
CASSLGRAYEQYF
>TRBD1|TRBV7-2|TRBJ2-5|-
TGTGCCAGCAGCTTCGGGACAGGGGGGGAGACCCAGTACTTC
CASSFGTGGETQYF
>TRBD2|TRBV19|TRBJ2-3|-
TGTGCCAGTAGCAGAGCGGGAGTTACAGATACGCAGTATTTT
CASSRAGVTDTQYF
>-|TRBV30|TRBJ2-7|once
TGTGCCTGGAGTCGGGATAGAAACTACGAGCAGTACTTC
CAWSRDRNYEQYF
>TRBD1|TRBV28|TRBJ1-2|few
TGTGCCAGCGAAAGCGCATTTTTATCTAAGACAGGGAGCGGGGGTTACTATGGCTACACCTTC
CASESAFLSKTGSGGYYGYTF
>TRBD2|TRBV27|TRBJ2-1|-
TGTGCCAGCAAGCCCCTAGCGGGAGGGTACAATGAGCAGTTCTTC
CASKPLAGGYNEQFF
>-|TRBV11-2|TRBJ2-7|-
TGTGCCAGCAGTTATACGTATCGGGGATCCTACGAGCAGTACTTC
CASSYTYRGSYEQYF
>TRBD2|TRBV30|TRBJ2-1|once
TGTGCCTGGAGTGTTTCCAGCGGGAGATACAATGAGCAGTTCTTC
CAWSVSSGRYNEQFF
>-|TRBV29-1|TRBJ2-1|-
TGCAGCGGTGCGGTGCGACTCTTTCTCAATGAGCAGTTCTTC
CSGAVRLFLNEQFF
>-|TRBV18|TRBJ2-5|-
TGTGCCAGCTCACTCCAGATATCAGGTCTGGAGACCCAGTACTTC
CASSLQISGLETQYF
>TRBD2|TRBV7-2|TRBJ2-2|-
TGTGCCAGCAGCTTAGATCCTAGCGGGGCGGGCACCGGGGAGCTGTTTTTT
CASSLDPSGAGTGELFF
>-|TRBV2|TRBJ2-5|-
TGTGCCAGCAGGGGCTCTCTAGCCCAAGAGACCCAGTACTTC
CASRGSLAQETQYF
>-|TRBV9|TRBJ1-2|once
TGTGCCAGCACCTTCGGCTGGGGGGATGGCTACACCTTC
CASTFGWGDGYTF
>TRBD1|TRBV12-3/TRBV12-4|TRBJ1-1|-
TGTGCCAGCAGCTGGACAGGGCCAGGTGAAGCTTTCTTT
CASSWTGPGEAFF
>-|TRBV5-4|TRBJ2-7|-
TGTGCCAGCAGCCAAACAGGGATATACGAGCAGTACTTC
CASSQTGIYEQYF
>TRBD1|TRBV7-9|TRBJ1-1|-
TGTGCCAGCAGCTTTGGGGACAGGCCAAACACTGAAGCTTTCTTT
CASSFGDRPNTEAFF
>TRBD2|TRBV4-3|TRBJ2-7|-
TGCGCCAGCAGCCTAAGCCTGAGCGGGAGTTCACCCTACGAGCAGTACTTC
CASSLSLSGSSPYEQYF
>-|TRBV30|TRBJ1-2|-
TGTGCCTGGAGTGTTGTGGGCAGCTATGGCTACACCTTC
CAWSVVGSYGYTF
>-|TRBV9|TRBJ2-2|-
TGTGCCAGCAGCCCTGGAACAGGGCAGACCGGGGAGCTGTTTTTT
CASSPGTGQTGELFF
>TRBD1|TRBV10-3|TRBJ2-3|few
TGTGCCATCGGGACAGGGACTAGCACAGATACGCAGTATTTT
CAIGTGTSTDTQYF
>TRBD1|TRBV5-6|TRBJ2-5|-
TGTGCCAGCAGCTCGACAGGGTCTGGGGAGACCCAGTACTTC
CASSSTGSGETQYF
>-|TRBV2|TRBJ1-6|once
TGTGCCAGCAGTGAAATGAGCTCCTATAATTCACCCCTCCACTTT
CASSEMSSYNSPLHF
>TRBD1|TRBV6-1|TRBJ1-6|-
TGTGCCAGCAGTGAATGGGGACAGGGGGGATCACCCCTCCACTTT
CASSEWGQGGSPLHF
>-|TRBV10-3|TRBJ1-1|-
TGTGCCACCACAGGGCCGCCGAACACTGAAGCTTTCTTT
CATTGPPNTEAFF
>TRBD2|TRBV7-2|TRBJ2-5|-
TGTGCCAGCAGCTCCTCTAGCGGGCTTAAAGAGACCCAGTACTTC
CASSSSSGLKETQYF
>-|TRBV4-1|TRBJ2-6|-
TGCGCCAGCAGCTCAACCCTTAGTGGGGCCAACGTCCTGACTTTC
CASSSTLSGANVLTF
>TRBD1|TRBV29-1|TRBJ1-1|few
TGCAGCGTAGTTACAGGGGCAGTGAACACTGAAGCTTTCTTT
CSVVTGAVNTEAFF
>-|TRBV5-1|TRBJ2-1|-
TGCGCCAGCAGCTTGAACTCCCTGGAGGAGCAGTTCTTC
CASSLNSLEEQFF
>-|TRBV28|TRBJ1-5|-
TGTGCCAGCAGGCCCCCGGGAGGCAATGGGGGCAATCAGCCCCAGCATTTT
CASRPPGGNGGNQPQHF
>TRBD2|TRBV19|TRBJ2-1|-
TGTGCCAGTAGTAGGTCCGGACTAGCGGGACATCTCTATGAGCAGTTCTTC
CASSRSGLAGHLYEQFF
>TRBD1|TRBV29-1|TRBJ2-7|-
TGCAGCGTTGGAGGGACAGGGTCAGAAGAGCAGTACTTC
CSVGGTGSEEQYF
>TRBD1|TRBV2|TRBJ1-1|-
TGTGCCAGCAGTGAGAGGAGGGGGCTGACTGAAGCTTTCTTT
CASSERRGLTEAFF